Following are 20 T cell receptor beta chains from one sample sequenced in a study of cytomegalovirus exposure and HLA in healthy donors (dated 2017 in TCRdb). Receptor libraries were prepared by the immunoSEQ multiplex PCR assay. For the multiplex PCR, a mixture combining 60 forward primers for TCR Vbeta segments and 13 reverse primers for TCR Jbeta segments was used. Held by TCRdb, this immuneACCESS table contains in-frame sequences only and omits some clones. Under half of the omission traces to an unresolved V gene where checked; the cause of the rest is unknown. The sample has 150,000 to 200,000 clones on record, around 78% of them singletons. Jointly, the top ten make up around 1.9% of the sample. The sequenced sample was PBMCs. The receptor set was obtained from a woman in her thirties in good health and CMV-seropositive.

CDR3 nucleotide sequence: TGTGCCAGCAGTTTTGACCCACGGGAGAGCGCTTTCTTT. This encodes CASSFDPRESAFF. The chain links TRBV27 to TRBJ1-1; D gene ambiguous. This CDR3 contains 13 residues. Trimming pared 3 bases from V and 11 bases from J, leaving 16 bases between. In germline, CDR1 is MNHEY, CDR2 SMNVEV (reference sequence).

The CDR3: CASSSQEAYEQYF. The CDR3 DNA reads TGTGCCAGCAGCTCCCAGGAAGCCTACGAGCAGTACTTC. The V call is TRBV5-4, the J call TRBJ2-7; no clear D gene. V gave up 3 bases and J gave up 2 bases, with 9 bases separating them. The length of the CDR3 is 13 residues. Germline CDR1 SGHNT, CDR2 YYREEE (reference sequence). Variable domain in full (rest from reference TRBV5-4 and TRBJ2-7): ETGVTQSPTHLIKTRGQQVTLRCSSQSGHNTVSWYQQALGQGPQFIFQYYREEENGRGNFPPRFSGLQFPNYSSELNVNALELDDSALYLCASSSQEAYEQYFGPGTRLTVT.

The V call is TRBV7-9, the J call TRBJ1-1; D call uncertain. V was shortened by 11 bases and J by 0 bases, with 10 bases between the two germline ends. The CDR3 has 12 residues. In germline, CDR1 is SEHNR, CDR2 FQNEAQ (reference sequence). The CDR3 DNA reads TGTGCCGACGGAGGCATGAACACTGAAGCTTTCTTT. This gives the protein CADGGMNTEAFF.

The chain combines TRBV7-8 with TRBJ2-3; 9 bases fit TRBD2. Germline V gene data show CDR1 as SGHVS and CDR2 as FQNEAQ. CDR3 length: 19 residues. V lost 4 bases and J lost 2; bases outside the gene matches: 16. This CDR3 reads CASSSTGLAEHRTTDTQYF. In nucleotides, the CDR3 is TGTGCCAGCAGCTCTACGGGACTAGCAGAACACCGTACCACAGATACGCAGTATTTT.

This clone was seen only once. DNA for the CDR3: TGTGCCACCAGCAGAGATCTTCGGTTATCAGAGACCCAGTACTTC. Protein sequence: CATSRDLRLSETQYF. The chain uses TRBV15 and TRBJ2-5, with D uncertain. Germline assignment: CDR1 LNHNV and CDR2 YYDKDF (reference sequence). The CDR3 has 15 amino acids. V was shortened by 0 bases and J by 4 bases, with 12 bases between the two germline ends. The complete variable domain, with remaining parts taken from reference TRBV15 and TRBJ2-5, reads DAMVIQNPRYQVTQFGKPVTLSCSQTLNHNVMYWYQQKSSQAPKLLFHYYDKDFNNEADTPDNFQSRRPNTSFCFLDIRSPGLGDTAMYLCATSRDLRLSETQYFGPGTRLLVL.

The chain employs TRBV4-3 and TRBJ2-3; 8 nucleotides align to TRBD2. The CDR3 is 15 amino acids. In germline, CDR1 is LGHNA, CDR2 YSLEER. The V and J ends lost 4 bases and 0 bases, in that order; junction bases with no gene match: 3. The CDR3 coding sequence is TGCGCCAGCAGCCTTACTAGCGGAAGCACAGATACGCAGTATTTT. Protein sequence: CASSLTSGSTDTQYF.

This clone came up once. This chain uses TRBV6-1 with TRBJ1-2; the match to TRBD1 covers 9 bases. CDR3 length: 14 residues. Germline CDR1 MNHNS, CDR2 SASEGT. J was trimmed by 2 bases and V by 4 bases; bases with no gene match: 2. The CDR3 loop is CASSAGQGNYGYTF. Here the CDR3 DNA reads TGTGCCAGCAGTGCGGGACAGGGAAACTATGGCTACACCTTC.

The chain recombines TRBV11-3 with TRBJ2-2; 14 bases are a match to TRBD2. Germline loops: CDR1 SGHNT, CDR2 YENEEA. The CDR3 is 16 residues long. Trimming cost V 2 bases and J 6 bases; bases outside gene matches: 2. CDR3 loop: CASSLRLAGGPGELFF. The CDR3 DNA sequence: TGTGCCAGCAGCTTAAGACTAGCGGGAGGGCCCGGGGAGCTGTTTTTT.

The chain combines TRBV4-1 with TRBJ2-5, with 8 positions matching TRBD1. The CDR3 runs 16 residues. After removal of 6 bases from V and 2 bases from J, the junction contained 11 bases not matched to a gene. Germline CDR1 is MGHRA and CDR2 is YSYEKL. CDR3 residues: CASSALGQGGQETQYF. The CDR3 nucleotides are TGCGCCAGCAGTGCCCTTGGACAGGGTGGTCAAGAGACCCAGTACTTC.

The chain combines TRBV5-6 with TRBJ2-1; TRBD1 might be the D (6 bases). The length of the CDR3 is 13 residues. The V gene lost 0 bases and the J gene lost 12 bases, with 13 bases spanning the gap. CDR1 and CDR2 (germline): SGHDT, YYEEEE. This CDR3 is CASSLGQAIGQFF. In DNA form, the CDR3 reads TGTGCCAGCAGCTTGGGACAGGCTATAGGGCAGTTCTTC. Full variable domain (rest looked up from reference TRBV5-6 and TRBJ2-1): DAGVTQSPTHLIKTRGQQVTLRCSPKSGHDTVSWYQQALGQGPQFIFQYYEEEERQRGNFPDRFSGHQFPNYSSELNVNALLLGDSALYLCASSLGQAIGQFFGPGTRLTVL.

The chain has TRBV5-4 and TRBJ2-5; 13 bases map to TRBD2. The germline CDR1 and CDR2 sequences are SGHNT and YYREEE (reference sequence). The CDR3 totals 18 residues. V dropped 4 bases and J dropped 2; count of bases not matched to a gene: 11. CDR3 bases: TGTGCCAGCAGCACTACTAGCGGGGGGGCCTTAGGTCAAGAGACCCAGTACTTC. This sequence encodes CASSTTSGGALGQETQYF.

The V gene is TRBV5-6, the J gene TRBJ2-4; TRBD1 agrees at 8 bases. Trimming took 4 bases from V and 8 from J; bases not matched to a gene: 14. This CDR3 has 16 residues. Germline CDR1 and CDR2: SGHDT and YYEEEE. The CDR3 DNA is TGTGCCAGCAGCCCCGGGTACGGACAGGGTATAGACATTCAGTACTTC. Translated: CASSPGYGQGIDIQYF. Full variable domain (missing parts from reference TRBV5-6 and TRBJ2-4): DAGVTQSPTHLIKTRGQQVTLRCSPKSGHDTVSWYQQALGQGPQFIFQYYEEEERQRGNFPDRFSGHQFPNYSSELNVNALLLGDSALYLCASSPGYGQGIDIQYFGAGTRLSVL.

The rearrangement joins TRBV2 to TRBJ2-6; 8 bases match TRBD1. Trimming took 9 bases from V and 0 from J; bases not matched to a gene: 19. The germline V gene has CDR1 SNHLY and CDR2 FYNNEI. The CDR3 loop spans 20 amino acids. The CDR3 coding sequence is TGTGCCAGTCAGTCCCGGACAGGGACCCTCCCGAGCTCTGGGGCCAACGTCCTGACTTTC. Translated: CASQSRTGTLPSSGANVLTF. Complete variable domain (other parts from reference TRBV2 and TRBJ2-6): EPEVTQTPSHQVTQMGQEVILRCVPISNHLYFYWYRQILGQKVEFLVSFYNNEISEKSEIFDDQFSVERPDGSNFTLKIRSTKLEDSAMYFCASQSRTGTLPSSGANVLTFGAGSRLTVL.

This clone is a singleton in its sample. The J gene is TRBJ2-7, the V gene TRBV6-5; 7 bases match TRBD2. The V gene's germline CDR1 is MNHEY and CDR2 SVGAGI. With 8 bases clipped from V and 0 bases from J, the junction kept 10 bases outside the gene matches. This CDR3 spans 15 amino acids. This CDR3 is CASRRGELISYEQYF. DNA for the CDR3: TGTGCCAGCCGCCGGGGGGAACTCATCTCCTACGAGCAGTACTTC.

V gene TRBV19 combines with J gene TRBJ2-7; no reliable D call. V lost 5 bases, J lost 1 base, and 9 bases lay in between. The germline CDR1 and CDR2 sequences are LNHDA and SQIVND (reference sequence). There are 13 residues in the CDR3. Written as DNA, the CDR3 is TGTGCCAGTAGTGATCAGGCTTCCTACGAGCAGTACTTC. Residues: CASSDQASYEQYF.

The chain employs TRBV9 and TRBJ1-1; D not resolved. The CDR3 has 14 amino acids. Germline CDR1 and CDR2: SGDLS and YYNGEE. V gave up 0 bases and J gave up 4 bases, with 10 bases separating them. This CDR3 reads CASSVGGVGTEAFF. CDR3 nucleotide sequence: TGTGCCAGCAGCGTAGGGGGAGTCGGCACTGAAGCTTTCTTT. Complete variable domain (other parts from reference TRBV9 and TRBJ1-1): DSGVTQTPKHLITATGQRVTLRCSPRSGDLSVYWYQQSLDQGLQFLIQYYNGEERAKGNILERFSAQQFPDLHSELNLSSLELGDSALYFCASSVGGVGTEAFFGQGTRLTVV.

DNA of the CDR3: TGTGCCAGCAGCGCAACCAACGGGGGGGTCGGGGCCAACGTCCTGACTTTC. Its protein product is CASSATNGGVGANVLTF. The gene calls are TRBV9 and TRBJ2-6, with 8 nucleotides matching TRBD2. The CDR3 spans 17 residues. Unmatched junction bases numbered 9, after V lost 3 bases and J lost 4 bases. Germline CDR1 reads SGDLS; CDR2 reads YYNGEE.

V gene TRBV9 combines with J gene TRBJ2-1, with D maybe TRBD2 (5 bases). Trimming removed 0 bases at V and 2 bases at J, with 15 bases between. From germline, CDR1 is SGDLS and CDR2 YYNGEE. This CDR3 has 17 residues. The CDR3 region is CASSVGPRTGTYNEQFF. In nucleotides, the CDR3 is TGTGCCAGCAGCGTAGGACCGCGGACTGGGACCTACAATGAGCAGTTCTTC.

There are a few counts of this clone. J is TRBJ2-3 and V is TRBV14, with 7 nucleotides matching TRBD1. The CDR3 sequence is 15 residues long. The germline gives CDR1 SGHDN, CDR2 FVKESK. The V and J ends lost 1 base and 4 bases, in that order; junction bases with no gene match: 5. CDR3 region: CASSQGSGGSDTQYF. DNA of the CDR3: TGTGCCAGCAGCCAAGGTTCAGGGGGATCAGATACGCAGTATTTT.

This clone has just one count. The chain employs TRBV7-2 and TRBJ1-5; D is unclear. The CDR3 runs 16 residues. Trimming cost V 2 bases and J 4 bases, with 15 bases left between them. CDR1 and CDR2 (germline): SGHTA, FQGNSA. Written as DNA, the CDR3 is TGTGCCAGCAGCTTATTCGGGTTAGGAGAGAATCAGCCCCAGCATTTT. Translating gives CASSLFGLGENQPQHF.